This is a list of T cell receptor beta chains from one sample in a study of quantifying T cell responses using KT2 cells. TCRdb re-derived calls from the UMI-ligation and nested PCR reads in MiXCR, one entry per CDR3 protein. Here the sample spans tens of thousands of distinct CDR3 sequences, 11% being singletons. Sequencing was carried out using PBMCs spiked with cells of the T cell clone KT2. The source is a human donor. Both conserved end residues are part of each CDR3. D genes are given only for firm matches. Size is omitted from some rows. Given values are once, few, many or a class for expanded clones.

size: NA; V: TRBV29-1; D: NA; J: TRBJ2-3; DNA: TGCAGCGTTGAAGTGGCGAGTCCCGGGTGGGGCGGCTCCACAGATACGCAGTATTTT; CDR3: CSVEVASPGWGGSTDTQYF
size: many; V: TRBV5-4; D: TRBD1; J: TRBJ2-2; DNA: TGTGCCAGCAGCTTAGGGACAGGGGACACCGGGGAGCTGTTTTTT; CDR3: CASSLGTGDTGELFF
size: NA; V: TRBV12-3/TRBV12-4; D: NA; J: TRBJ2-2; DNA: TGTGCCAGCAGTTCCTATCCCCCGGTCGGGGAGCTGTTTTTT; CDR3: CASSSYPPVGELFF
size: once; V: TRBV7-8; D: TRBD2; J: TRBJ2-1; DNA: TGTGCCAGCAGAGAGTCGCGGGGGGGCCGTAATGAGCAGTTCTTC; CDR3: CASRESRGGRNEQFF
size: NA; V: TRBV12-3/TRBV12-4; D: TRBD1; J: TRBJ1-6; DNA: TGTGCCAGCAGTCTCAACAGGGGGGGGACACCCCTCCACTTT; CDR3: CASSLNRGGTPLHF
size: many; V: TRBV4-3; D: TRBD2; J: TRBJ2-1; DNA: TGCGCCAGCAGCCAAGTATCAGCGGGAGGCCACGATGAGCAGTTCTTC; CDR3: CASSQVSAGGHDEQFF
size: NA; V: TRBV25-1; D: TRBD1; J: TRBJ1-4; DNA: TGTGCCAGCAGTCAGGGGGCAGAAGAAAAACTGTTTTTT; CDR3: CASSQGAEEKLFF
size: few; V: TRBV5-1; D: NA; J: TRBJ2-5; DNA: TGCGCCAGCAGCTTGGTGGGGGCCCGGGAGACCCAGTACTTC; CDR3: CASSLVGARETQYF
size: NA; V: TRBV25-1; D: TRBD1; J: TRBJ2-1; DNA: TGTGCCAGCCAGGGGGCGCGGTTCGATGAGCAGTTCTTC; CDR3: CASQGARFDEQFF
size: NA; V: TRBV9; D: NA; J: TRBJ1-1; DNA: TGTGCCAGCAGCGTTGACGTGGGAAACACTGAAGCTTTCTTT; CDR3: CASSVDVGNTEAFF
size: many; V: TRBV12-3/TRBV12-4; D: NA; J: TRBJ1-1; DNA: TGTGCCAGCAGTTTAGACGGGGGTGGCACTGAAGCTTTCTTT; CDR3: CASSLDGGGTEAFF
size: few; V: TRBV20-1; D: TRBD1; J: TRBJ1-4; DNA: TGCAGTGCTAGCCTGACAGGGGCTGGCGAAAAACTGTTTTTT; CDR3: CSASLTGAGEKLFF
size: few; V: TRBV5-1; D: NA; J: TRBJ1-2; DNA: TGCGCCAGCAGCTTACGACCAGGGGATAAATCGTATGGCTACACCTTC; CDR3: CASSLRPGDKSYGYTF
size: NA; V: TRBV10-1; D: NA; J: TRBJ2-2; DNA: TGCGCCAGCAGGAATAAAAGGCCTAGTCTGAATAACACCGGGGAGCTGTTTTTT; CDR3: CASRNKRPSLNNTGELFF
size: few; V: TRBV13; D: NA; J: TRBJ1-1; DNA: TGTGCCAGCAGCTCCGGCGGGGGAGGCACTGAAGCTTTCTTT; CDR3: CASSSGGGGTEAFF
size: few; V: TRBV14; D: NA; J: TRBJ2-7; DNA: TGTGCCAGCAGCTTATCCCGGGACGCGGAGCAGTACTTC; CDR3: CASSLSRDAEQYF
size: few; V: TRBV25-1; D: TRBD2; J: TRBJ2-1; DNA: TGTGCCAGCAGTGAATGGGGGGGGTCCCCCTACAATGAGCAGTTCTTC; CDR3: CASSEWGGSPYNEQFF
size: NA; V: TRBV4-1; D: TRBD1; J: TRBJ2-7; DNA: TGCGCCAGCAGCCAAGAAACAGGGGGGCACTGCGAGCAGTACTTC; CDR3: CASSQETGGHCEQYF
size: NA; V: TRBV9; D: TRBD1; J: TRBJ1-2; DNA: TGTGCCAGCAGCCCCAGCCGGGACAGGGGGCGCCATGTGAGGGATGGCTACACCTTC; CDR3: CASSPSRDRGRHVRDGYTF
size: few; V: TRBV7-2; D: TRBD2; J: TRBJ2-5; DNA: TGTGCCAGCAGCTTAGGACTAGCGGAGGGACAAGAGACCCAGTACTTC; CDR3: CASSLGLAEGQETQYF
size: many; V: TRBV6-5; D: NA; J: TRBJ1-5; DNA: TGTGCCAGCAGTCCCCGTCCGAGCAATCAGCCCCAGCATTTT; CDR3: CASSPRPSNQPQHF
size: many; V: TRBV5-4; D: NA; J: TRBJ1-3; DNA: TGTGCCAGCAGCCAGGATGGGAACTCTGGAAACACCATATATTTT; CDR3: CASSQDGNSGNTIYF
size: many; V: TRBV20-1; D: TRBD2; J: TRBJ2-3; DNA: TGCAGTGCTAGTCAAGCGGGGATCACAGATACGCAGTATTTT; CDR3: CSASQAGITDTQYF
size: once; V: TRBV6-2/TRBV6-3; D: NA; J: TRBJ1-6; DNA: TGTGCCAGCACTCGCAAGGACCGAAACTATAATTCACCCCTCCACTTT; CDR3: CASTRKDRNYNSPLHF
size: NA; V: TRBV7-9; D: TRBD1; J: TRBJ1-1; DNA: TGTGCCAGCACCCCCCTGGCAGGGGGTTGGAGCACTGAAGCTTTCTTT; CDR3: CASTPLAGGWSTEAFF
size: few; V: TRBV2; D: NA; J: TRBJ1-2; DNA: TGTGCCAGCAGGACGGACCCAAGGATGAATGGCTACACCTTC; CDR3: CASRTDPRMNGYTF
size: medium-sized; V: TRBV29-1; D: TRBD1; J: TRBJ2-2; DNA: TGCAGCGCTTCGGACAGGCGGGCCGGGGAGCTGTTTTTT; CDR3: CSASDRRAGELFF
size: few; V: TRBV4-2; D: TRBD2; J: TRBJ2-7; DNA: TGTGCCAGCAGCCAAGAGTCGGCGGGGGCCTACGAGCAGTACTTC; CDR3: CASSQESAGAYEQYF
size: many; V: TRBV4-1; D: TRBD1; J: TRBJ1-2; DNA: TGCGCCAGCAGCCAAGGCGGGGACAGCTATGGCTACACCTTC; CDR3: CASSQGGDSYGYTF
size: NA; V: TRBV7-9; D: NA; J: TRBJ2-7; DNA: TGTGCCAGCAGCCCCGGGGGACTCTGGGACAGAGCCTACGAGCAGTACTTC; CDR3: CASSPGGLWDRAYEQYF
size: NA; V: TRBV27; D: TRBD2; J: TRBJ2-3; DNA: TGTGCCAGCAGTTTATATCTAGCGGGAGTTTCAGATACGCAGTATTTT; CDR3: CASSLYLAGVSDTQYF
size: NA; V: TRBV11-2; D: TRBD1; J: TRBJ2-7; DNA: TGTGCCAGCAGCTCGGGACAGCGAGTCGAGCAGTACTTC; CDR3: CASSSGQRVEQYF
size: NA; V: TRBV5-4; D: TRBD2; J: TRBJ2-1; DNA: TGTGCCAGCAGCAGTCCTCTAGCGGGGTCGTACAATGAGCAGTTCTTC; CDR3: CASSSPLAGSYNEQFF
size: NA; V: TRBV4-3; D: NA; J: TRBJ1-5; DNA: TGCGCCAGCAGCCCCAGTCAAAATTGGCAGTATATCCAGCCCCAGCATTTT; CDR3: CASSPSQNWQYIQPQHF
size: few; V: TRBV5-1; D: NA; J: TRBJ2-5; DNA: TGCGCCAGCAGCTTGGAACTAGGCCAAGAGACCCAGTACTTC; CDR3: CASSLELGQETQYF
size: many; V: TRBV10-3; D: NA; J: TRBJ2-1; DNA: TGTGCCATCAGTGGCGTACACCAATCCTACAATGAGCAGTTCTTC; CDR3: CAISGVHQSYNEQFF
size: many; V: TRBV5-6; D: NA; J: TRBJ2-2; DNA: TGTGCCAGCAGCTCCCGACCAGGTTTCGCCGGGGAGCTGTTTTTT; CDR3: CASSSRPGFAGELFF
size: NA; V: TRBV27; D: NA; J: TRBJ1-6; DNA: TGTGCCAGCAGTGGTAGAAACTCCTATAATTCACCCCTCCACTTT; CDR3: CASSGRNSYNSPLHF
size: few; V: TRBV20-1; D: NA; J: TRBJ1-2; DNA: TGCAGTGCTAGTTTATCGATCGGAAACTATGGCTACACCTTC; CDR3: CSASLSIGNYGYTF
size: many; V: TRBV5-4; D: NA; J: TRBJ2-5; DNA: TGTGCCAGCAGCTTGCAGGGGCTAGAAGAGACCCAGTACTTC; CDR3: CASSLQGLEETQYF
size: medium-sized; V: TRBV20-1; D: NA; J: TRBJ1-5; DNA: TGCAGTGCTAGTAGGCACCATAGCAATCAGCCCCAGCATTTT; CDR3: CSASRHHSNQPQHF
size: few; V: TRBV25-1; D: NA; J: TRBJ2-1; DNA: TGTGCCAGCCGGAGGGGCTCCTACAATGAGCAGTTCTTC; CDR3: CASRRGSYNEQFF
size: few; V: TRBV6-1; D: NA; J: TRBJ2-7; DNA: TGTGCCGGGAAGGGGGGACGTTCGGCCTACGAGCAGTACTTC; CDR3: CAGKGGRSAYEQYF
size: many; V: TRBV5-4; D: NA; J: TRBJ2-5; DNA: TGTGCCAGCAGCAGCGGGACAGAAGAGACCCAGTACTTC; CDR3: CASSSGTEETQYF
size: few; V: TRBV12-1; D: NA; J: TRBJ2-3; DNA: TGTGCCAGCAGCTTTGGAGCGACTAGCAGCACAGATACGCAGTATTTT; CDR3: CASSFGATSSTDTQYF
size: NA; V: TRBV9; D: NA; J: TRBJ2-3; DNA: TGTGCCAGCAGCGTAGGCACAGATACGCAGTATTTT; CDR3: CASSVGTDTQYF
size: NA; V: TRBV27; D: TRBD1; J: TRBJ2-7; DNA: TGTGCCAGCAGATGGGACAGCACCTACGAGCAGTACTTC; CDR3: CASRWDSTYEQYF
size: medium-sized; V: TRBV29-1; D: NA; J: TRBJ2-5; DNA: TGCAGCGTTGAGTTCCCAGGGTCTACGGTGGAGACCCAGTACTTC; CDR3: CSVEFPGSTVETQYF
size: many; V: TRBV4-3; D: TRBD2; J: TRBJ2-3; DNA: TGCGCCAGCAGCCAATCGGCAAGCGGGATGGCAGATACGCAGTATTTT; CDR3: CASSQSASGMADTQYF
size: many; V: TRBV6-4; D: TRBD1; J: TRBJ2-3; DNA: TGTGCCAGCAGTGTTACGGGACAGGGGGCAGATACGCAGTATTTT; CDR3: CASSVTGQGADTQYF
size: NA; V: TRBV5-6; D: NA; J: TRBJ1-1; DNA: TGTGCCAGCAGCCTACAGGGCGACACTGAAGCTTTCTTT; CDR3: CASSLQGDTEAFF